This entry lists 26 T cell receptor beta chains sequenced from one sample in a study of CD8 T cells in ankylosing spondylitis. Study conclusions and caveats: Within ankylosing spondylitis blood, a TCR beta motif made up of several highly homologous variants appeared to be characteristic.

TCRdb reanalysed the 5' RACE reads using MiXCR and keeps one entry per CDR3 protein. The table shows about 750,000 distinct CDR3 sequences, with 19% occurring only once. Antigens for these TCRs are unknown. The specimen was blood, either unsorted or a sorted T cell fraction (not recorded which). Receptor source: a male donor with ankylosing spondylitis.

This clonotype came up a few times. The V call is TRBV27, the J call TRBJ2-3; 8 positions match TRBD1. The germline CDR1 and CDR2 sequences are MNHEY and SMNVEV (reference sequence). J lost 1 base, V lost 6 bases, and 9 bases had no gene match. The CDR3 has 16 amino acids. This CDR3 reads CASSPRQGIGTDTQYF. The CDR3 nucleotides are TGTGCCAGCAGCCCTCGACAGGGGATAGGCACAGATACGCAGTATTTT.

The table lists this clonotype with many counts. This chain uses TRBV7-2 with TRBJ2-1, with D hard to call. V was pared by 7 bases and J by 2 bases, with 3 bases between. Germline CDR1 reads SGHTA; CDR2 reads FQGNSA. The CDR3 runs to 11 residues. The CDR3 here is CASTPYNEQFF. The CDR3 coding sequence is TGTGCCAGCACCCCCTACAATGAGCAGTTCTTC.

In its sample, this clonotype was seen a few times. The V call is TRBV7-9, the J call TRBJ1-1, with D tentatively TRBD1 (5 bases). Looked up from germline, CDR1 is SEHNR and CDR2 is FQNEAQ (reference sequence). The CDR3 has 12 amino acids. Trimming took 5 bases from V and 8 from J, leaving 12 bases between them. CDR3 DNA sequence: TGTGCCAGCAGCGGGAGAGGGGAGGAAGCTTTCTTT. Its protein is CASSGRGEEAFF. The entire variable domain, with the rest obtained from reference TRBV7-9 and TRBJ1-1, is as follows: DTGVSQNPRHKITKRGQNVTFRCDPISEHNRLYWYRQTLGQGPEFLTYFQNEAQLEKSRLLSDRFSAERPKGSFSTLEIQRTEQGDSAMYLCASSGRGEEAFFGQGTRLTVV.

A few counts support this clonotype. The gene calls are TRBV7-2 and TRBJ2-7, with 8 bases that match TRBD2. From germline, CDR1 is SGHTA and CDR2 FQGNSA. Germline trimming cut 6 bases from V and 3 bases from J; bases unmatched to any gene: 13. This CDR3 is 16 amino acids long. CDR3 nucleotide sequence: TGTGCCAGCAGTCCCTCCCGACTAGCGTTCAACTACGAGCAGTACTTC. Its protein is CASSPSRLAFNYEQYF.

The chain is built from TRBV7-9 and TRBJ2-1, with 7 bases matching TRBD1. CDR3 length equals 14 residues. The trim removed 5 bases at V and 8 bases at J, leaving 9 bases unmatched. Looked up from germline, CDR1 is SEHNR and CDR2 is FQNEAQ (reference sequence). Written as DNA, the CDR3 is TGTGCCAGCAGCAAAGAAGACAGGGTCGATGAGCAGTTCTTC. Translation: CASSKEDRVDEQFF.

The chain uses TRBV30 and TRBJ2-7; D is unresolved. V gave up 2 bases and J gave up 5 bases, with 10 bases separating them. The germline V gene encodes CDR1 GTSNPN and CDR2 SVGIG (reference sequence). The CDR3 extends over 12 amino acids. CDR3 amino acids: CAWSSGFHEQYF. The CDR3 nucleotides read TGTGCCTGGAGTTCAGGTTTCCACGAGCAGTACTTC.

This clonotype was seen more than once but under ten times. V usage is TRBV6-1 and J usage is TRBJ1-5, with D perhaps matching TRBD1 (6 bases). Trimming stripped 4 bases from V and 0 bases from J, with 19 bases between. From germline, CDR1 is MNHNS and CDR2 SASEGT. The CDR3 is 18 residues long. Here the CDR3 DNA reads TGTGCCAGCAGTGGCCGGAGGGGGGGCGTCTATAGCAATCAGCCCCAGCATTTT. It encodes CASSGRRGGVYSNQPQHF.

A few counts support this clonotype. The J gene is TRBJ2-3, the V gene TRBV29-1, with 12 bases matching TRBD1. The germline V gene encodes CDR1 SQVTM and CDR2 ANQGSEA. The V gene end was trimmed by 1 base and the J gene end by 13 bases; junction bases not matched to a gene: 3. This CDR3 contains 12 residues. The CDR3 region is CSVEGGTGGKYF. CDR3 nucleotide sequence: TGCAGCGTTGAAGGGGGGACAGGGGGCAAGTATTTT.

This clonotype was detected ten times or more. V gene TRBV29-1 combines with J gene TRBJ1-1; 11 nucleotides line up with TRBD1. Per germline, CDR1 SQVTM and CDR2 ANQGSEA. This CDR3 is 12 amino acids long. Trimming at V came to 4 bases and at J to 7 bases, leaving 2 bases not matched to a gene. CDR3 amino acids: CSVGDRGGEAFF. The CDR3 nucleotides read TGCAGCGTTGGGGACAGGGGGGGTGAAGCTTTCTTT.

The chain recombines TRBV4-1 with TRBJ1-1; TRBD1 matches at 7 bases. The length of the CDR3 is 16 residues. Germline V lookup: CDR1 MGHRA, CDR2 YSYEKL. V dropped 3 bases and J dropped 6; count of bases not matched to a gene: 13. Here the CDR3 DNA reads TGCGCCAGCAGCCAGTTTAGACAGGGAGGGAGCCCTGAAGCTTTCTTT. This translates into CASSQFRQGGSPEAFF.

The V gene is TRBV11-1, the J gene TRBJ2-2, with 8 bases aligning to TRBD2. Germline trimming cut 2 bases from V and 1 base from J; bases unmatched to any gene: 9. The germline gives CDR1 SGHAT, CDR2 FQDESV (reference sequence). There are 18 residues in the CDR3. The CDR3 coding sequence is TGTGCCAGCAGCTTATCCACTGGGACTAGTGTGAACACCGGGGAGCTGTTTTTT. This translates into CASSLSTGTSVNTGELFF. The full variable domain, its missing parts supplied by reference TRBV11-1 and TRBJ2-2, is EAEVAQSPRYKITEKSQAVAFWCDPISGHATLYWYRQILGQGPELLVQFQDESVVDDSQLPKDRFSAERLKGVDSTLKIQPAELGDSAMYLCASSLSTGTSVNTGELFFGEGSRLTVL.

V is TRBV20-1 and J is TRBJ2-5; TRBD1 aligns across 7 bases. Germline-derived CDR1 and CDR2 are DFQATT and SNEGSKA (reference sequence). There are 15 residues in the CDR3. Losses at the gene ends were 5 bases for V and 3 bases for J; bases not matched to a gene: 12. CDR3 coding DNA: TGCAGTGCTGTTGGACTGGGACAGTTCGAAGAGACCCAGTACTTC. This gives the protein CSAVGLGQFEETQYF.

This clonotype was observed a handful of times. The rearrangement links TRBV5-5 to TRBJ1-5; 9 bases are shared with TRBD1. CDR3 length: 16 residues. The J segment lost 0 bases and the V segment lost 3 bases, leaving 4 bases of the junction unmatched. CDR1 and CDR2 (germline): SGHKS, YYEKEE (reference sequence). CDR3 loop: CASSSGQGLSNQPQHF. The CDR3 bases are TGTGCCAGCAGCTCGGGACAGGGCCTTAGCAATCAGCCCCAGCATTTT.

This clonotype was detected once. This rearrangement joins TRBV20-1 to TRBJ2-1; unclear D gene. The germline CDR1 and CDR2 sequences are DFQATT and SNEGSKA (reference sequence). The CDR3 runs 13 residues. V dropped 1 base and J dropped 3 bases, with 7 bases sitting between them. CDR3 loop: CSARGADYNEQFF. The DNA of the CDR3 is TGCAGTGCTAGAGGGGCCGACTACAATGAGCAGTTCTTC.

V gene TRBV12-5 combines with J gene TRBJ2-1; perhaps TRBD2 as D (6 bases). Trimming left V 6 bases short and J 5 bases short, with 11 bases between. Germline V gene sequence: CDR1 LGHNT, CDR2 FRNRAP. This CDR3 is built from 13 residues. CDR3 loop: CASGRTKNNEQFF. CDR3 DNA: TGTGCTAGTGGGCGGACTAAAAACAATGAGCAGTTCTTC.

The genes are TRBV12-3 or TRBV12-4 and TRBJ1-1; a possible D gene is TRBD1 (5 bases). The CDR3 is made up of 15 amino acids. V shed 5 bases and J shed 1 base, with 14 bases lying between them. Here the CDR3 reads CASSAEGGANTEAFF. The CDR3 DNA sequence: TGTGCCAGCAGTGCCGAGGGTGGGGCGAACACTGAAGCTTTCTTT.

In this sample, this clonotype turned up a few times. The J gene is TRBJ2-2, the V gene TRBV12-3 or TRBV12-4, with 7 bases identical to TRBD1. The CDR3 totals 13 residues. Unmatched junction bases numbered 6, after V lost 7 bases and J lost 7 bases. In DNA, the CDR3 is TGTGCCAGCACCGAGGGGGCAGTCGGGGAGCTGTTTTTT. Encoded protein: CASTEGAVGELFF.

The chain has TRBV11-2 and TRBJ1-2; D perhaps matches TRBD1 (5 bases). Between the trimmed V and J ends, which lost 5 bases and 0 bases, there was a span of 10 bases. The CDR3 extends over 14 amino acids. CDR1 is SGHAT and CDR2 is FQNNGV in the germline V gene. The CDR3 spells CASSPGTPNYGYTF. DNA for the CDR3: TGTGCCAGCAGCCCTGGGACTCCTAACTATGGCTACACCTTC.

The chain employs TRBV12-3 or TRBV12-4 and TRBJ2-7, with 11 positions matching TRBD2. The V and J ends lost 7 bases and 9 bases, in that order; junction bases with no gene match: 2. This CDR3 is built from 11 residues. The CDR3 nucleotides are TGTGCCAGCACACTAGCGGGAGTGCAGTACTTC. This sequence encodes CASTLAGVQYF.

This clonotype was observed a few times. This chain uses TRBV6-5 with TRBJ1-2; D gene unclear. V lost 10 bases to trimming and J lost 4 bases, with 10 bases between them. This CDR3 is built from 11 residues. Germline-derived CDR1 and CDR2 are MNHEY and SVGAGI. The CDR3 reads CATYTGYGYTF. CDR3 sequence (DNA): TGTGCCACTTATACTGGCTATGGCTACACCTTC.

The rearrangement uses TRBV5-5 and TRBJ1-1; TRBD1 aligns across 11 bases. The germline gives CDR1 SGHKS, CDR2 YYEKEE (reference sequence). The J segment lost 4 bases and the V segment lost 2 bases, leaving 4 bases of the junction unmatched. CDR3 length: 15 amino acids. CDR3 nucleotide sequence: TGTGCCAGCAGCTTATGGGACAGGGGGTTCACTGAAGCTTTCTTT. It codes for CASSLWDRGFTEAFF.

This clonotype showed up many times. This chain links TRBV29-1 with TRBJ2-1; no firm D call. The CDR3 has 13 residues. The germline V and J ends were trimmed by 0 bases and 11 bases, with 14 bases remaining between them. From germline, CDR1 is SQVTM and CDR2 ANQGSEA. The CDR3 DNA follows: TGCAGCGTTGAAGACCTTCAATGGAACAAGCAGTTCTTC. It translates to CSVEDLQWNKQFF.

This clonotype was seen only a few times. The J gene is TRBJ1-3, the V gene TRBV12-3 or TRBV12-4; 10 bases agree with TRBD1. The CDR3 is 16 amino acids. The ends lost 4 bases at V and 2 bases at J; junction bases unmatched: 5. The CDR3 here is CASSWGTGETGNTIYF. In DNA, the CDR3 is TGTGCCAGCAGTTGGGGGACAGGGGAGACTGGAAACACCATATATTTT.

Only a few counts were recorded for this clonotype. The chain uses TRBV12-3 or TRBV12-4 and TRBJ2-7; D unclear. The CDR3 has 14 residues. V dropped 8 bases and J dropped 0 bases, with 14 bases sitting between them. The CDR3 bases are TGTGCCAGCGCGAAGGGTTCCAGCTCCTACGAGCAGTACTTC. It yields the protein CASAKGSSSYEQYF.

In its sample, this clonotype was seen a few times. The rearrangement links TRBV5-1 to TRBJ1-1; 7 bases are shared with TRBD1. V lost 0 bases and J lost 1; bases outside the gene matches: 3. This CDR3 is 15 amino acids long. From germline, CDR1 is SGHRS and CDR2 YFSETQ. The CDR3 region has the DNA TGCGCCAGCAGCTTGGAGAGGGGGCGGAACACTGAAGCTTTCTTT. The encoded protein is CASSLERGRNTEAFF.

This clonotype was counted only a few times. The chain is built from TRBV7-9 and TRBJ1-1; tentative D call: TRBD1 (5 bases). The CDR3 totals 13 residues. V lost 10 bases to trimming and J lost 1 base, with 13 bases between them. Per germline, CDR1 SEHNR and CDR2 FQNEAQ (reference sequence). CDR3 bases: TGTGCCACCCTAGGGGCAGAGAACACTGAAGCTTTCTTT. Its protein product is CATLGAENTEAFF.